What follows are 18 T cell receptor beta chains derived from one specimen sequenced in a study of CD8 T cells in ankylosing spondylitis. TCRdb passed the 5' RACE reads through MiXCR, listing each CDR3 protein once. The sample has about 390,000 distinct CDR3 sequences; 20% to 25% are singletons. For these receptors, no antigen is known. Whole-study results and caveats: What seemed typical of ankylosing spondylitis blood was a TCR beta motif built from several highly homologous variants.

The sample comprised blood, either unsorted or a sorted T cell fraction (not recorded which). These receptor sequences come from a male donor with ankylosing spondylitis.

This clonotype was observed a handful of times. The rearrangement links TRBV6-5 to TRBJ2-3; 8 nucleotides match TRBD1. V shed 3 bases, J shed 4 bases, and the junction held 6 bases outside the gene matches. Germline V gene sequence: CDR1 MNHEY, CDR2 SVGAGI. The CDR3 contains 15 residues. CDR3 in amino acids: CASSYPDRGADTQYF. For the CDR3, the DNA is TGTGCCAGCAGTTATCCCGACAGGGGCGCAGATACGCAGTATTTT.

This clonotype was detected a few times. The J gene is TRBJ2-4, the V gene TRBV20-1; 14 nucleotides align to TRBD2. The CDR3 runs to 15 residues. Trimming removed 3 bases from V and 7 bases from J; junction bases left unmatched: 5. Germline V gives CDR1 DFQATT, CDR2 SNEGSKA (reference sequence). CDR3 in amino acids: CSARGLAGALNIQYF. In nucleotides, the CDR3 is TGCAGTGCTAGGGGACTAGCGGGAGCGCTCAACATTCAGTACTTC.

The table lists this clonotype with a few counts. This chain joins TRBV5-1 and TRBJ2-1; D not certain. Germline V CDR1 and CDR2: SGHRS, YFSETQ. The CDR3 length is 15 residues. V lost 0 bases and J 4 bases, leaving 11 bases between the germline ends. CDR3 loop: CASSLGDNLYNEQFF. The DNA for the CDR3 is TGCGCCAGCAGCTTGGGAGACAACTTATACAATGAGCAGTTCTTC.

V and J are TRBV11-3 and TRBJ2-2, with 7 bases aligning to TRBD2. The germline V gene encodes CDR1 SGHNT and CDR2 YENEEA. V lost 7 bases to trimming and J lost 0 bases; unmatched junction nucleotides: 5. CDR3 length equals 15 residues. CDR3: CASTTLAPNTGELFF. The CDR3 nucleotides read TGTGCCAGCACTACACTAGCGCCGAACACCGGGGAGCTGTTTTTT.

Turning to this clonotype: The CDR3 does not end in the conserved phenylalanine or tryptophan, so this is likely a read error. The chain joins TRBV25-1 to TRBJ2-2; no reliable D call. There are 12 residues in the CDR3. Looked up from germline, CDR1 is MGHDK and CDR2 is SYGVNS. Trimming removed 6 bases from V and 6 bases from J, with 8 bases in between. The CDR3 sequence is CASRAHPGELFS. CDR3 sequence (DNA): TGTGCCAGCAGAGCTCACCCCGGGGAGCTGTTTTCT.

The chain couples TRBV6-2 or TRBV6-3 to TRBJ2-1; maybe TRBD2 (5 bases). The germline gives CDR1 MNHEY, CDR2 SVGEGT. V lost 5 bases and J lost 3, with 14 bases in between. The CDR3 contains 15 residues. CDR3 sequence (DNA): TGTGCCAGCAGTGACCTAGCCATTCTCTACAATGAGCAGTTCTTC. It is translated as CASSDLAILYNEQFF.

CDR3 protein: CASRPGTPNTEAFF. For the CDR3, the DNA is TGTGCCAGCAGACCCGGGACACCGAACACTGAAGCTTTCTTT. V is TRBV6-1 and J is TRBJ1-1; D might be TRBD1 (6 bases). The CDR3 spans 14 residues. Trimming took 6 bases from V and 1 from J, leaving 12 bases between them. In germline, CDR1 is MNHNS, CDR2 SASEGT.

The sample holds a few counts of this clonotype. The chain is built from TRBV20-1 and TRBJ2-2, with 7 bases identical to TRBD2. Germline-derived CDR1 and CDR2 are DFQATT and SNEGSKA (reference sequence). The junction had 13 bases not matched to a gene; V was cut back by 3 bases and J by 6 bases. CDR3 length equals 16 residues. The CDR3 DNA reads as TGCAGTGCTAGCTTCTCCGTCGGGAGGTTGGCCGGGGAGCTGTTTTTT. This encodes CSASFSVGRLAGELFF.

The CDR3 bases are TGCGCCAGCAGCCACCAATACAGGGGGCTTCAGCCCCAGCATTTT. As protein: CASSHQYRGLQPQHF. V gene TRBV4-1 combines with J gene TRBJ1-5; 9 positions match TRBD1. Germline values: CDR1 MGHRA, CDR2 YSYEKL. The CDR3 covers 15 residues. V lost 3 bases to trimming and J lost 6 bases; unmatched junction nucleotides: 6.

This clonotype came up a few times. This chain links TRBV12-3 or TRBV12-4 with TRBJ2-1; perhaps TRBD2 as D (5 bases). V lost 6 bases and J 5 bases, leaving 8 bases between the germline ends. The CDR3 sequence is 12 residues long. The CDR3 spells CASSRADNEQFF. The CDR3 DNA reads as TGTGCCAGCAGCCGAGCGGACAATGAGCAGTTCTTC.

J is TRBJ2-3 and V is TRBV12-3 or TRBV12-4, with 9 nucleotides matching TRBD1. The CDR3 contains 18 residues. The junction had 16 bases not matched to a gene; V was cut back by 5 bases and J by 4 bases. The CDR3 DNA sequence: TGTGCCAGCAGTGGGGGACAGGGCCCCGTGGTCGGCGCAGATACGCAGTATTTT. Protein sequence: CASSGGQGPVVGADTQYF.

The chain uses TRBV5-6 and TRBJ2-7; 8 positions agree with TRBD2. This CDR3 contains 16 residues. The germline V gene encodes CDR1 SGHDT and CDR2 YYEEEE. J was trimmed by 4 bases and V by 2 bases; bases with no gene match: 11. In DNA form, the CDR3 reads TGTGCCAGCAGCTTAGGAGGACGGGAGGGCCGATACGAGCAGTACTTC. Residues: CASSLGGREGRYEQYF.

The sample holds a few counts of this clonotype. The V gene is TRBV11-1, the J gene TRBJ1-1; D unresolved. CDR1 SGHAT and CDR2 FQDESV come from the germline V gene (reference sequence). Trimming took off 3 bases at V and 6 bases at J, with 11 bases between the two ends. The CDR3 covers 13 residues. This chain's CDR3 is CASSLFTVAEAFF. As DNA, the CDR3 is TGTGCCAGCAGCTTGTTCACGGTCGCTGAAGCTTTCTTT.

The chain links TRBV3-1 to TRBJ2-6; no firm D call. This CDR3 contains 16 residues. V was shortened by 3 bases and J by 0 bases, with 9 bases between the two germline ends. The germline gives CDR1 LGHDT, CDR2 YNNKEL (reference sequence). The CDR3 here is CASSHSPGSGANVLTF. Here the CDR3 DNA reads TGTGCCAGCAGCCATTCACCGGGCTCTGGGGCCAACGTCCTGACTTTC.

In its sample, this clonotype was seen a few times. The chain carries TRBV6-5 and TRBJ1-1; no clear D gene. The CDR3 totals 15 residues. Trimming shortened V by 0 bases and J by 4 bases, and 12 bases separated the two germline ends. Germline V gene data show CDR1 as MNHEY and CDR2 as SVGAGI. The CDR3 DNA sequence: TGTGCCAGCAGTTACTCGAGGATGGAGGGCACTGAAGCTTTCTTT. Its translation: CASSYSRMEGTEAFF.

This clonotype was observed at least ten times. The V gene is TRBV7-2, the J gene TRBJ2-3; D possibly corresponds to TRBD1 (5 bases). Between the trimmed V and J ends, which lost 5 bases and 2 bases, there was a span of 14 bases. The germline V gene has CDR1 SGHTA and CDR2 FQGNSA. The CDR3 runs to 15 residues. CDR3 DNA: TGTGCCAGCAGCAAATGGGGCGTTAACACAGATACGCAGTATTTT. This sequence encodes CASSKWGVNTDTQYF.

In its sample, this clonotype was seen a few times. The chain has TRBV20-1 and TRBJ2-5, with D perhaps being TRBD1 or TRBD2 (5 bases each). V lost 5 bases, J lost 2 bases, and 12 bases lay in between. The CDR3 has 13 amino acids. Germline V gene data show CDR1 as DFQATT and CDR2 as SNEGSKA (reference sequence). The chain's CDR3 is CSAFEGLQETQYF. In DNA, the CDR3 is TGCAGTGCTTTTGAGGGGCTACAAGAGACCCAGTACTTC.

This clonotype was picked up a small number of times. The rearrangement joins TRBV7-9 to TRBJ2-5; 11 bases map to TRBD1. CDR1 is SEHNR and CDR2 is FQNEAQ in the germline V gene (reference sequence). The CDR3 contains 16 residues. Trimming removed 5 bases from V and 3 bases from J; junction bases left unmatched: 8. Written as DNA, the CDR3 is TGTGCCAGCAGCCCCAGTCGGGACAGGGGGAAAGAGACCCAGTACTTC. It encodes CASSPSRDRGKETQYF.